Presented here are 18 T cell receptor beta chains from one specimen sequenced in a study of blood T cell repertoires in COVID-19. TCRdb's table, derived via immunoSEQ multiplex PCR, lists solely in-frame clones and lacks some. Seen here are roughly 330,000 clones, under 90% observed once, and the top ten hold 8% to 13%. The sample was PBMCs or T cells enriched from blood (not recorded which). These receptors were taken from a woman under 30 who had recovered from COVID-19.

The chain joins TRBV3-1 (or the pseudogene TRBV3-2) to TRBJ2-7; the match to TRBD1 covers 10 bases. CDR3 length equals 15 residues. V shed 0 bases and J 7 bases; nucleotides not matched to a gene: 6. The germline gives CDR1 LGHDT, CDR2 YNNKEL (reference sequence). The CDR3 nucleotides are TGTGCCAGCAGCCAAGATAGGGGGACAGGGGAGGAGCAGTACTTC. Translated, it gives CASSQDRGTGEEQYF.

V is TRBV11-2 and J is TRBJ2-5; 13 bases line up with TRBD2. The trim removed 4 bases at V and 3 bases at J, leaving 5 bases unmatched. This CDR3 region has 16 residues. CDR1 SGHAT and CDR2 FQNNGV come from the germline V gene. The CDR3 bases are TGTGCCAGCAGCTCTACTAGCGGGAGGGTGAAAGAGACCCAGTACTTC. This codes for CASSSTSGRVKETQYF.

This chain connects TRBV10-3 to TRBJ2-5; 8 nucleotides line up with TRBD1. In germline, CDR1 is ENHRY, CDR2 SYGVKD. CDR3 length: 13 residues. After removal of 5 bases from V and 5 bases from J, the junction contained 4 bases not matched to a gene. Here the CDR3 DNA reads TGTGCCATCAGTATGGACAGGGAGGAGACCCAGTACTTC. This encodes CAISMDREETQYF.

The genes are TRBV18 and TRBJ1-1, with 8 bases lining up with TRBD1. The CDR3 is 15 amino acids. V lost 5 bases, J lost 6 bases, and 11 bases stayed unmatched. Germline loops: CDR1 KGHSH, CDR2 LQKENI. In DNA, the CDR3 is TGTGCCAGCTCAGTTAGACAGGGGACTGTCGCTGAAGCTTTCTTT. Residues: CASSVRQGTVAEAFF.

The chain has TRBV7-9 and TRBJ1-2, with 7 bases aligning to TRBD1. There are 15 residues in the CDR3. The germline CDR1 and CDR2 sequences are SEHNR and FQNEAQ (reference sequence). V lost 5 bases, J lost 6 bases, and 12 bases stayed unmatched. The CDR3: CASSPADRRTHGYTF. The DNA of the CDR3 is TGTGCCAGCAGCCCGGCGGACAGGAGGACCCATGGCTACACCTTC.

J is TRBJ1-6 and V is TRBV20-1, with D possibly TRBD1 on 5 matching bases. Germline loops: CDR1 DFQATT, CDR2 SNEGSKA (reference sequence). The CDR3 has 13 residues. Trimming took 3 bases from V and 5 from J, leaving 8 bases between them. The CDR3 here is CSASGADNSPLHF. DNA of the CDR3: TGCAGTGCTAGTGGGGCCGATAATTCACCCCTCCACTTT.

This chain's CDR3 is CAWSVSGSRNQPQHF. The CDR3 coding sequence is TGTGCCTGGAGTGTCTCCGGGTCGCGTAATCAGCCCCAGCATTTT. The chain links TRBV30 to TRBJ1-5; D unclear. V lost 0 bases to trimming and J lost 4 bases, with 13 bases between them. There are 15 residues in the CDR3. Germline V gene lookup returns CDR1 GTSNPN and CDR2 SVGIG (reference sequence). Full variable domain (remainder filled in from reference TRBV30 and TRBJ1-5): SQTIHQWPATLVQPVGSPLSLECTVEGTSNPNLYWYRQAAGRGLQLLFYSVGIGQISSEVPQNLSASRPQDRQFILSSKKLLLSDSGFYLCAWSVSGSRNQPQHFGDGTRLSIL.

This clone came up a few times. The V call is TRBV19, the J call TRBJ1-6, with TRBD1 matching over 7 bases. The CDR3 is 15 amino acids. The J segment lost 7 bases and the V segment lost 7 bases, leaving 10 bases of the junction unmatched. Germline V gene lookup returns CDR1 LNHDA and CDR2 SQIVND (reference sequence). Here the CDR3 DNA reads TGTGCCAGTACCCGCGTGACAGGGAACAATTCACCCCTCCACTTT. Amino acids: CASTRVTGNNSPLHF. Supplemented by reference TRBV19 and TRBJ1-6, the full variable domain reads DGGITQSPKYLFRKEGQNVTLSCEQNLNHDAMYWYRQDPGQGLRLIYYSQIVNDFQKGDIAEGYSVSREKKESFPLTVTSAQKNPTAFYLCASTRVTGNNSPLHFGNGTRLTVT.

The chain has TRBV6-5 and TRBJ1-1, with D hard to call. The CDR3 runs 12 residues. Germline V CDR1 and CDR2: MNHEY, SVGAGI. The V and J ends lost 4 bases and 4 bases respectively, with 7 bases between them. DNA of the CDR3: TGTGCCAGCAGTTCACGGGGCACTGAAGCTTTCTTT. It encodes CASSSRGTEAFF.

The chain carries TRBV10-3 and TRBJ1-2, with D perhaps matching TRBD1 (5 bases). Germline V gives CDR1 ENHRY, CDR2 SYGVKD. This CDR3 region has 14 residues. V gave up 4 bases and J gave up 6 bases, with 15 bases separating them. For the CDR3, the DNA is TGTGCCATCAGTGGGGGGGTGAAGGAAAATGGCTACACCTTC. As protein: CAISGGVKENGYTF.

This chain joins TRBV11-2 and TRBJ2-1; 9 nucleotides align to TRBD1. CDR1 is SGHAT and CDR2 is FQNNGV in the germline V gene. This CDR3 is 13 amino acids long. The trim removed 5 bases at V and 8 bases at J, leaving 4 bases unmatched. In DNA, the CDR3 is TGTGCCAGCAGCGTACGGACAGGGGATGAGCAGTTCTTC. Translating it yields CASSVRTGDEQFF.

This clone has only a few counts. The V call is TRBV11-2, the J call TRBJ2-1; D might be TRBD2 (5 bases). The V and J ends lost 2 bases and 5 bases respectively, with 7 bases between them. The CDR3 sequence is 13 residues long. The germline CDR1 and CDR2 sequences are SGHAT and FQNNGV. Here the CDR3 reads CASSLTGNNEQFF. CDR3 bases: TGTGCCAGCAGCTTAACCGGGAACAATGAGCAGTTCTTC.

This sequence joins TRBV5-8 and TRBJ2-7; 9 bases fit TRBD1. Losses at the gene ends were 3 bases for V and 5 bases for J; bases not matched to a gene: 15. Looked up from germline, CDR1 is SGHTS and CDR2 is YDEGEE. The length of the CDR3 is 17 residues. For the CDR3, the DNA is TGTGCCAGCAGCTCCCTAGGGGGCGGGACAGGGTGGAACGAGCAGTACTTC. Translating it yields CASSSLGGGTGWNEQYF.

This chain uses TRBV7-9 with TRBJ2-6; 9 nucleotides agree with TRBD1. Germline V gene lookup returns CDR1 SEHNR and CDR2 FQNEAQ (reference sequence). The CDR3 is 19 amino acids. J gave up 0 bases and V 2 bases, and 8 bases lay outside the gene matches. In nucleotides, the CDR3 is TGTGCCAGCAGCTTAAAAGGGGACAGGGAGGACTCTGGGGCCAACGTCCTGACTTTC. Translation gives CASSLKGDREDSGANVLTF. Full variable domain (remainder filled in from reference TRBV7-9 and TRBJ2-6): DTGVSQNPRHKITKRGQNVTFRCDPISEHNRLYWYRQTLGQGPEFLTYFQNEAQLEKSRLLSDRFSAERPKGSFSTLEIQRTEQGDSAMYLCASSLKGDREDSGANVLTFGAGSRLTVL.

The V call is TRBV7-9, the J call TRBJ1-1; D is uncertain. This CDR3 is 11 amino acids long. Germline CDR1 reads SEHNR; CDR2 reads FQNEAQ (reference sequence). The V and J ends lost 1 base and 9 bases respectively, with 6 bases between them. The CDR3 is CASSLEHKAFF. The CDR3 DNA reads TGTGCCAGCAGCTTAGAACACAAAGCTTTCTTT.

The rearrangement joins TRBV9 to TRBJ1-2, with D perhaps matching TRBD1 (5 bases). CDR3 size: 13 residues. Germline V lookup: CDR1 SGDLS, CDR2 YYNGEE. The V end lost 6 bases, the J end lost 0 bases, and 9 bases lay between the germline ends. The CDR3 bases are TGTGCCAGCAACGGGGGGTCTAACTATGGCTACACCTTC. Protein sequence: CASNGGSNYGYTF.

The chain has TRBV7-9 and TRBJ1-1, with 8 bases fitting TRBD1. In germline, CDR1 is SEHNR, CDR2 FQNEAQ (reference sequence). The CDR3 is 14 residues long. Germline trimming cut 4 bases from V and 3 bases from J; bases unmatched to any gene: 4. In nucleotides, the CDR3 is TGTGCCAGCAGCTCGACAGGGGCGGACACTGAAGCTTTCTTT. Translation gives CASSSTGADTEAFF.

The rearrangement uses TRBV5-1 and TRBJ2-2; perhaps TRBD1 as D (5 bases). The germline V and J ends were trimmed by 2 bases and 4 bases, with 18 bases remaining between them. Germline CDR1 reads SGHRS; CDR2 reads YFSETQ. The CDR3 loop spans 17 amino acids. The CDR3: CASSLAYETDLTGELFF. In DNA form, the CDR3 reads TGCGCCAGCAGCTTAGCTTATGAGACAGACCTCACCGGGGAGCTGTTTTTT.